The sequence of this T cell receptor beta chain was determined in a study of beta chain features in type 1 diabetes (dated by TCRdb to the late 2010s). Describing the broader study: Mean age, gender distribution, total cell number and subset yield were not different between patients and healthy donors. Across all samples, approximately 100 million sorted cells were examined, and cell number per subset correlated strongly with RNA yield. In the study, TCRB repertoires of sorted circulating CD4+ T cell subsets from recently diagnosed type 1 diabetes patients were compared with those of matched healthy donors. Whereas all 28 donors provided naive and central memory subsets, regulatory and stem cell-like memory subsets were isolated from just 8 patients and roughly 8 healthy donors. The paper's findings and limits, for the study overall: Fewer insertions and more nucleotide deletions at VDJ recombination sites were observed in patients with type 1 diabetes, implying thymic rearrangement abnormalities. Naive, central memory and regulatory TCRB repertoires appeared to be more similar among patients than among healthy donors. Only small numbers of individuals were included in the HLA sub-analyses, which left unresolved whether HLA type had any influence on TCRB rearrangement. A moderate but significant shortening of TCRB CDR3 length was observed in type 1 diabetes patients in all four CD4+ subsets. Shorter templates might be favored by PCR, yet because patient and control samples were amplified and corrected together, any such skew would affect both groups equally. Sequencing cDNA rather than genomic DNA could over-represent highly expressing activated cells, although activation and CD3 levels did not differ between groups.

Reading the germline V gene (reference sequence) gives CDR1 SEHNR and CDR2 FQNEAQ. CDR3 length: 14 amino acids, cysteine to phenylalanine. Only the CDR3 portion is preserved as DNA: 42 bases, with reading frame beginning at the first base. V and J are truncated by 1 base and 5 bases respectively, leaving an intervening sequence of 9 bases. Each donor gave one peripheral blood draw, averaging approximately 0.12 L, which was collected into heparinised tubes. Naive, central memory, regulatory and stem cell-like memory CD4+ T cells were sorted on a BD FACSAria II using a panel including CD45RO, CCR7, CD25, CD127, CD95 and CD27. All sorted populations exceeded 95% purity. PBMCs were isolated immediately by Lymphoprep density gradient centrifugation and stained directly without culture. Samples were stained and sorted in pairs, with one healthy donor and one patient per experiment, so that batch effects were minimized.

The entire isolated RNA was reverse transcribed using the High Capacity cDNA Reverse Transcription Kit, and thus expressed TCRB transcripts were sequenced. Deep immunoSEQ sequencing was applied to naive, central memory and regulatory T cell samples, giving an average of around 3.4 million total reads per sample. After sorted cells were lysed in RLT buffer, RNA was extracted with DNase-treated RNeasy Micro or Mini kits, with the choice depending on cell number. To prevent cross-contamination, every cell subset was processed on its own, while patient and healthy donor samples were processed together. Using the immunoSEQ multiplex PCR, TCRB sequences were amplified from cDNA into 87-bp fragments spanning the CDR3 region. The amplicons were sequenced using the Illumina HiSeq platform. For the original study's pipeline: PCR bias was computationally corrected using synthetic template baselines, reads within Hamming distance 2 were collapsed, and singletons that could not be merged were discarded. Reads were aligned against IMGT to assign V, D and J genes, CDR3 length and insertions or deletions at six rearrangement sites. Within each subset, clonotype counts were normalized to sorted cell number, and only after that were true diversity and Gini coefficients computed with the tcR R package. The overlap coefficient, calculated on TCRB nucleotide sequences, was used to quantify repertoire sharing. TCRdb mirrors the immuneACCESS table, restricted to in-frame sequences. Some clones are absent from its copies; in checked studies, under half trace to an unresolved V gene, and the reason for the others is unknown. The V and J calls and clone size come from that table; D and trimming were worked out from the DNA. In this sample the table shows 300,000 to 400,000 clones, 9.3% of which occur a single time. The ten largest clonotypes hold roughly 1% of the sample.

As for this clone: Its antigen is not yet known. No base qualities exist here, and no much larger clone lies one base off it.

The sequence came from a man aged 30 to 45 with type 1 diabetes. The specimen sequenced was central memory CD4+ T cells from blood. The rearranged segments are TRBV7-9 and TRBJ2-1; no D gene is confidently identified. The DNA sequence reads TGTGCCAGCAGCTTAGTGCCAGTCAACAATGAGCAGTTCTTC. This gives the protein CASSLVPVNNEQFF.